This is a list of T cell receptor beta chains from one sample in a study of cytomegalovirus exposure and HLA in healthy donors. This table comes from immunoSEQ multiplex PCR, and its TCRdb copy is limited to in-frame clones, with some not included. The sample has 130,000 to 150,000 clones, around 88% seen once. The sequencing input was PBMCs. The source is a woman aged 18-29 years in good health and CMV-seropositive. Each CDR3 is given with its conserved first and last residue. Fields, in order: CDR3 length, D gene, J gene, V gene, clone size, CDR3 DNA, CDR3 protein. A D gene is named only where the DNA matches it firmly. Size is stated for part of the rows, as once, few or many counts, or as a class when the clone is expanded.

len: 15
d_gene: .
j_gene: TRBJ2-7
v_gene: TRBV16
abundance: .
CDR3nt: TGTGCCAGCAGCCAATCGGGCGGGATAGGGTACGAGCAGTACTTC
CDR3aa: CASSQSGGIGYEQYF

len: 16
d_gene: .
j_gene: TRBJ1-2
v_gene: TRBV6-6
abundance: .
CDR3nt: TGTGCCAGCAGTTACTCCGGAGGGAGGGCTTTAGAGGGCTACACCTTC
CDR3aa: CASSYSGGRALEGYTF

len: 15
d_gene: TRBD2
j_gene: TRBJ2-3
v_gene: TRBV10-2
abundance: .
CDR3nt: TGCGCCAGCAGTGGACTAGCGGGAGGGCAGAACACGCAGTATTTT
CDR3aa: CASSGLAGGQNTQYF

len: 16
d_gene: .
j_gene: TRBJ1-3
v_gene: TRBV6-1
abundance: .
CDR3nt: TGTGCCAGCAGTGAGGGTTGGGGGGGAGGAGGAAACACCATATATTTT
CDR3aa: CASSEGWGGGGNTIYF

len: 13
d_gene: TRBD1
j_gene: TRBJ2-7
v_gene: TRBV2
abundance: .
CDR3nt: TGTGCCAGCAGTGCCCGGACAGGGGGGATTAGAGGCTTC
CDR3aa: CASSARTGGIRGF

len: 13
d_gene: .
j_gene: TRBJ1-3
v_gene: TRBV10-3
abundance: .
CDR3nt: TGTGCCATCAGCCCAGTCTCTGGAAACACCATATATTTT
CDR3aa: CAISPVSGNTIYF

len: 14
d_gene: .
j_gene: TRBJ2-2
v_gene: TRBV5-1
abundance: .
CDR3nt: TGCGCCAGCAGCTTGGACCAGGACACCGGGGAGCTGTTTTTT
CDR3aa: CASSLDQDTGELFF

len: 13
d_gene: .
j_gene: TRBJ2-1
v_gene: TRBV9
abundance: .
CDR3nt: TGTGCCAGCACCGTTGGCCCCCACAATGAGCAGTTCTTC
CDR3aa: CASTVGPHNEQFF

len: 16
d_gene: .
j_gene: TRBJ1-2
v_gene: TRBV9
abundance: once
CDR3nt: TGTGCCAGCAGCGGATGGAGAAGTGACCCTAACTATGGCTACACCTTC
CDR3aa: CASSGWRSDPNYGYTF

len: 14
d_gene: .
j_gene: TRBJ2-7
v_gene: TRBV5-1
abundance: .
CDR3nt: TGCGCCAGCAGCTTCGAGCGGCGGGTGGATGAGCAGTACTTC
CDR3aa: CASSFERRVDEQYF

len: 17
d_gene: TRBD2
j_gene: TRBJ2-7
v_gene: TRBV7-9
abundance: .
CDR3nt: TGTGCCAGCAGCTTAAAAACTAGCGGGACCCTCTCCTACGAGCAGTACTTC
CDR3aa: CASSLKTSGTLSYEQYF

len: 15
d_gene: TRBD1
j_gene: TRBJ2-7
v_gene: TRBV4-3
abundance: once
CDR3nt: TGCGCCAGCAGCCAAGAAGGAGACAGGGGGCACGAGCAGTACTTC
CDR3aa: CASSQEGDRGHEQYF

len: 16
d_gene: TRBD2
j_gene: TRBJ2-1
v_gene: TRBV9
abundance: .
CDR3nt: TGTGCCAGCAGCGTGGAACTAGCGGGGGGCCGCAATGAGCAGTTCTTC
CDR3aa: CASSVELAGGRNEQFF

len: 14
d_gene: TRBD2
j_gene: TRBJ2-3
v_gene: TRBV28
abundance: once
CDR3nt: TGTGCCAGTAGAGCGGGGGGGCTAATAGATACGCAGTATTTT
CDR3aa: CASRAGGLIDTQYF

len: 15
d_gene: .
j_gene: TRBJ2-7
v_gene: TRBV7-9
abundance: .
CDR3nt: TGTGCCAGCAGCTCTACCGCCGACATGCCCTACGAGCAGTACTTC
CDR3aa: CASSSTADMPYEQYF

len: 14
d_gene: .
j_gene: TRBJ1-6
v_gene: TRBV6-1
abundance: .
CDR3nt: TGTGCCGCTTGGGGCCAAGCTAGGGATTCACCCCTCCACTTT
CDR3aa: CAAWGQARDSPLHF

len: 13
d_gene: .
j_gene: TRBJ1-4
v_gene: TRBV2
abundance: .
CDR3nt: TGTGCCAGCAGTCGGGAAGGGAATGAAAAACTGTTTTTT
CDR3aa: CASSREGNEKLFF

len: 15
d_gene: TRBD1
j_gene: TRBJ1-1
v_gene: TRBV7-8
abundance: .
CDR3nt: TGTGCCAGCAGCCCCCGGACAGGGCAGGACACTGAAGCTTTCTTT
CDR3aa: CASSPRTGQDTEAFF

len: 16
d_gene: TRBD1
j_gene: TRBJ2-5
v_gene: TRBV12-5
abundance: .
CDR3nt: TGTGCTAGTGGGTTTCTACAGGGGAATGGGAGAGAGACCCAGTACTTC
CDR3aa: CASGFLQGNGRETQYF

len: 15
d_gene: TRBD2
j_gene: TRBJ2-7
v_gene: TRBV7-3
abundance: .
CDR3nt: TGTGCCAGCAGTAGGGGACTAGCGGGGACATACGAGCAGTACTTC
CDR3aa: CASSRGLAGTYEQYF

len: 14
d_gene: TRBD1
j_gene: TRBJ1-4
v_gene: TRBV30
abundance: .
CDR3nt: TGTGCCTGGAGTCGAAGACAGGGCGGGGAAAAACTGTTTTTT
CDR3aa: CAWSRRQGGEKLFF

len: 16
d_gene: TRBD1
j_gene: TRBJ1-2
v_gene: TRBV27
abundance: .
CDR3nt: TGTGCCAGCAGTTTGGGGACCGGGACAGGGGCCTATGGCTACACCTTC
CDR3aa: CASSLGTGTGAYGYTF

len: 11
d_gene: .
j_gene: TRBJ1-2
v_gene: TRBV4-3
abundance: .
CDR3nt: TGCGCCAGCAGCCAGGGAGGGGAGACCCGCTTC
CDR3aa: CASSQGGETRF

len: 14
d_gene: TRBD2
j_gene: TRBJ2-7
v_gene: TRBV18
abundance: .
CDR3nt: TGTGCCAGCTCACGGGGACTAGCTTCCTACGAGCAGTACTTC
CDR3aa: CASSRGLASYEQYF

len: 13
d_gene: .
j_gene: TRBJ1-5
v_gene: TRBV5-8
abundance: .
CDR3nt: TGTGCCAGCAGCTTCAGGGGCAATCAGCCCCAGCATTTT
CDR3aa: CASSFRGNQPQHF

len: 17
d_gene: TRBD2
j_gene: TRBJ2-1
v_gene: TRBV10-3
abundance: .
CDR3nt: TGTGCCATCAGTGAGTCGACTAGCGGCCGTTCCTACAATGAGCAGTTCTTC
CDR3aa: CAISESTSGRSYNEQFF

len: 14
d_gene: .
j_gene: TRBJ2-7
v_gene: TRBV5-1
abundance: .
CDR3nt: TGCGCCAGCAGCGAGACGACTGCGACCTACGAGCAGTACTTC
CDR3aa: CASSETTATYEQYF

len: 15
d_gene: .
j_gene: TRBJ2-5
v_gene: TRBV27
abundance: many
CDR3nt: TGTGCCAGCAGTTCACCCCAGGGAGGGGGGGAGACCCAGTACTTC
CDR3aa: CASSSPQGGGETQYF

len: 14
d_gene: TRBD2
j_gene: TRBJ2-1
v_gene: TRBV5-4
abundance: .
CDR3nt: TGTGCCAGCAGGGACGGGGGGAAAATCAATGAGCAGTTCTTC
CDR3aa: CASRDGGKINEQFF

len: 16
d_gene: TRBD2
j_gene: TRBJ2-7
v_gene: TRBV4-1
abundance: .
CDR3nt: TGCGCCAGCAGCCGTCTCACCGGGACTAGCGACTACGAGCAGTACTTC
CDR3aa: CASSRLTGTSDYEQYF

len: 13
d_gene: .
j_gene: TRBJ2-7
v_gene: TRBV28
abundance: .
CDR3nt: TGTGCCAGCAGTTTAACCGACTCGGGGGAGCAGTACTTC
CDR3aa: CASSLTDSGEQYF

len: 13
d_gene: TRBD1
j_gene: TRBJ1-2
v_gene: TRBV30
abundance: once
CDR3nt: TGTGCCTGGAGCCCGGGACAGAGGTATGGCTACACCTTC
CDR3aa: CAWSPGQRYGYTF

len: 16
d_gene: .
j_gene: TRBJ2-6
v_gene: TRBV4-3
abundance: .
CDR3nt: TGCGCCAGCAGCCAAGAATGGGCTTCTGGGGCCAACGTCCTGACTTTC
CDR3aa: CASSQEWASGANVLTF

len: 15
d_gene: .
j_gene: TRBJ1-3
v_gene: TRBV30
abundance: .
CDR3nt: TGTGCCTGGAGCCGGAAAGGGGCTGCTGGAAACACCATATATTTT
CDR3aa: CAWSRKGAAGNTIYF

len: 15
d_gene: TRBD1
j_gene: TRBJ1-1
v_gene: TRBV7-8
abundance: .
CDR3nt: TGTGCCAGCAGCCTTAGACAGGGACAGAACACTGAAGCTTTCTTT
CDR3aa: CASSLRQGQNTEAFF

len: 16
d_gene: .
j_gene: TRBJ2-7
v_gene: TRBV9
abundance: .
CDR3nt: TGTGCCAGCAGCGTAAGCTCGGGACACCTGACCTACGAGCAGTACTTC
CDR3aa: CASSVSSGHLTYEQYF

len: 15
d_gene: .
j_gene: TRBJ1-6
v_gene: TRBV15
abundance: .
CDR3nt: TGTGCCACCAGCAGAGTGACGGGGGTAAATTCACCCCTCCACTTT
CDR3aa: CATSRVTGVNSPLHF